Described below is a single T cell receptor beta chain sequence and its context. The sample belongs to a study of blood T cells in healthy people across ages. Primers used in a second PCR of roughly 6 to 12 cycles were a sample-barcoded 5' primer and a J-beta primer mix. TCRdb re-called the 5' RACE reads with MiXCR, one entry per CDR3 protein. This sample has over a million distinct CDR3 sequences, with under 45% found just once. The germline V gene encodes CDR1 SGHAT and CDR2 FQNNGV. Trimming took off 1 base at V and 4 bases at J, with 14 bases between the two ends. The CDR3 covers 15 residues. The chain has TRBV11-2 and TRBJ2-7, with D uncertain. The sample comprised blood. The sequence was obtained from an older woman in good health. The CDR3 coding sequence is TGTGCCAGCAGCTTAGGTGTCGGATCGATATACGAGCAGTACTTC. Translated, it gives CASSLGVGSIYEQYF.